The entry that follows covers one T cell receptor (beta chain) sequence. Its specificity is not known. This entry is derived from a study of T cell clones after liver transplantation. Looking at the study overall: In this trial, immunosuppression withdrawal was attempted within 2 years of liver transplant. At least one year of complete immunosuppression withdrawal without enzymes over twice normal defined tolerance. Notes on the study in general: Compared with third party-reactive sequences, donor-reactive ones declined more, independent of withdrawal success.

Germline V gene sequence: CDR1 KGHSH, CDR2 LQKENI. V was clipped by 3 bases and J by 4 bases, with 14 bases between them. This CDR3 region has 15 residues. Sequenced by immunoSEQ multiplex PCR; TCRdb stores in-frame clones only, minus some. This repertoire shows about 58,000 clones, approximately 70% found once; its top ten account for 2.8%. Specimen: CD4+ T cells from blood, collected at the approximately 16-month timepoint. The chain couples TRBV18 to TRBJ2-3; maybe TRBD1 (5 bases). The source is a human patient who received a liver transplant. Part of the T cell pool may stem from the graft donor. The CDR3 region is CASSPPTASPDTQYF. The CDR3 nucleotides read TGTGCCAGCTCACCCCCGACAGCCTCCCCAGATACGCAGTATTTT. Full variable domain (outside the CDR3, taken from reference TRBV18 and TRBJ2-3): NAGVMQNPRHLVRRRGQEARLRCSPMKGHSHVYWYRQLPEEGLKFMVYLQKENIIDESGMPKERFSAEFPKEGPSILRIQQVVRGDSAAYFCASSPPTASPDTQYFGPGTRLTVL.